The clone carrying this TCR beta chain was counted many times. TCRdb passed the 5' RACE reads through MiXCR, listing each CDR3 protein once. There are roughly 32,000 distinct CDR3 sequences in the sample; 3.5% to 4.5% occur only once, and 7% to 10% lies in the top ten. V lost 0 bases and J 6 bases, leaving 24 bases between the germline ends. The CDR3 is 20 amino acids. Germline values: CDR1 LGHNA, CDR2 YNFKEQ. The source of the sample is a study of early T cells in non-severe SARS-CoV-2 infection. The gene calls are TRBV4-2 and TRBJ1-6, with TRBD1 as a possible D gene (6 bases). This TCR was sampled from an adult who was a healthcare worker with PCR-confirmed SARS-CoV-2 infection or an uninfected control (not recorded which). Sequenced: whole blood. CDR3 region: CASSQDLGTTGMIANSPLHF. As DNA, the CDR3 is TGTGCCAGCAGCCAAGATTTGGGAACTACAGGGATGATTGCTAATTCACCCCTCCACTTT.